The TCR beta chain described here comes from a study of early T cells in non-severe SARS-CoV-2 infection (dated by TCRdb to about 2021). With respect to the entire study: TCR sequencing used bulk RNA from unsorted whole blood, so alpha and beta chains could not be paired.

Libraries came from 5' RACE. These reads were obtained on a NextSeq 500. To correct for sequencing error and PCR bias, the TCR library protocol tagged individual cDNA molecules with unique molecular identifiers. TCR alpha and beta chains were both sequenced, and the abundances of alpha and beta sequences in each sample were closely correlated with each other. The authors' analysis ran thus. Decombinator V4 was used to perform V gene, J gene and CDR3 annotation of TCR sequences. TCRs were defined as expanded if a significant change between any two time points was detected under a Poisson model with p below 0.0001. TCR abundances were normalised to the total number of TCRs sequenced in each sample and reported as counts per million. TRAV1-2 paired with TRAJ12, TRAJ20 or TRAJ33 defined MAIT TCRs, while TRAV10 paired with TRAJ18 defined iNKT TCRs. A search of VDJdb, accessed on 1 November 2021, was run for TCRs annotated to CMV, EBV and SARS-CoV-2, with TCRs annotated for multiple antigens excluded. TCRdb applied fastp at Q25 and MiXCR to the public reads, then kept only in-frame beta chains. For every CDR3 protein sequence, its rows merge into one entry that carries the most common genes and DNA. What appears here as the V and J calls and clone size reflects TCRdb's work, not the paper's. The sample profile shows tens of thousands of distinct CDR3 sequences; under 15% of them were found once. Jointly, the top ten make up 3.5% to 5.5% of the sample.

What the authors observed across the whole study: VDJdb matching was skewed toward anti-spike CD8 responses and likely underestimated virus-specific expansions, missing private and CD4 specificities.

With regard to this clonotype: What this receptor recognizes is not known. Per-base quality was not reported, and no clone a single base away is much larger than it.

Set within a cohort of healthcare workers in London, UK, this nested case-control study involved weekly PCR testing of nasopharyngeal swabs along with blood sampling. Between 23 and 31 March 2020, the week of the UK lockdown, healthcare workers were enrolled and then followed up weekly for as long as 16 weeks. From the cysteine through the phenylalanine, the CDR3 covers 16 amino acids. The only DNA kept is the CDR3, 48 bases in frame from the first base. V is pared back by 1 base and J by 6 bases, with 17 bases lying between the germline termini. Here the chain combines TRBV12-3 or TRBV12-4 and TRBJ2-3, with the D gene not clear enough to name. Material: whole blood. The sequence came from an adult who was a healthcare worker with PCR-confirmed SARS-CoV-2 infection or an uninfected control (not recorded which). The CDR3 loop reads CASSLDRTGPRDTQYF. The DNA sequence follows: TGTGCCAGCAGTTTAGATCGCACCGGCCCTCGTGATACGCAGTATTTT.